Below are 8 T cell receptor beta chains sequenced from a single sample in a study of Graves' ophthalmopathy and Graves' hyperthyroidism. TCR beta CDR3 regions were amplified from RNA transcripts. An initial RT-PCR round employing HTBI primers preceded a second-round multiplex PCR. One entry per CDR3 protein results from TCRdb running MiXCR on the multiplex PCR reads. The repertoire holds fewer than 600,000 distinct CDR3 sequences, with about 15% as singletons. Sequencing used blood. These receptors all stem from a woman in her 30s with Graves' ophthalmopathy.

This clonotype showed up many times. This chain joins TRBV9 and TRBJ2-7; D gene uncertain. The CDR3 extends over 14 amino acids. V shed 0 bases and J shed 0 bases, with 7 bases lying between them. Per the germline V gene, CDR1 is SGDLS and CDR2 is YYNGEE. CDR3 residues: CASSVVHPSYEQYF. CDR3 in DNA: TGTGCCAGCAGCGTAGTACATCCCTCCTACGAGCAGTACTTC.

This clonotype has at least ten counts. CDR3 bases: TGTGCCGTCCGCGGGACTCTGATATACGAGCAGTACTTC. It specifies CAVRGTLIYEQYF. The V and J genes are TRBV30 and TRBJ2-7; perhaps TRBD2 as D (6 bases). Trimming cost V 8 bases and J 4 bases, with 18 bases left between them. Looked up from germline, CDR1 is GTSNPN and CDR2 is SVGIG (reference sequence). The CDR3 is 13 residues long.

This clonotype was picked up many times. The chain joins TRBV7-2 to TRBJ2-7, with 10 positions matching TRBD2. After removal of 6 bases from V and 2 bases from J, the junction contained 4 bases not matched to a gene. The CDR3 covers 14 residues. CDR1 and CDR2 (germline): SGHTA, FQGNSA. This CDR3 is CASRASGGAYEQYF. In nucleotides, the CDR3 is TGTGCCAGCAGGGCCAGCGGGGGGGCCTACGAGCAGTACTTC.

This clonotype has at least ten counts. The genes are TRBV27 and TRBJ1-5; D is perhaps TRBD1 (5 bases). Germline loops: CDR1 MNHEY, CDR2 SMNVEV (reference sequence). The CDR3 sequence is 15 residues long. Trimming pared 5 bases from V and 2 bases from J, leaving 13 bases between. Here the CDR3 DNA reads TGTGCCAGCAGTGCGGCAGGGCCCCGCAATCAGCCCCAGCATTTT. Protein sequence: CASSAAGPRNQPQHF.

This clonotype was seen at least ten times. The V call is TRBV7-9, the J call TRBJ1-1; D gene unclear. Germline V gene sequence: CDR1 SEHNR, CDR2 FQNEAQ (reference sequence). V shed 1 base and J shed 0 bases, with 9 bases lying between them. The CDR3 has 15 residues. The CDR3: CASSLEAAMNTEAFF. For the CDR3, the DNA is TGTGCCAGCAGCTTAGAGGCGGCCATGAACACTGAAGCTTTCTTT.

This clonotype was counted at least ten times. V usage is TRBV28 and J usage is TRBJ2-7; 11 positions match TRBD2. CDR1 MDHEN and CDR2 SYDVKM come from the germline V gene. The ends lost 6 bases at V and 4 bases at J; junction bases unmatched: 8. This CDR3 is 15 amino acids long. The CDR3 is CASSWAGTSGYEQYF. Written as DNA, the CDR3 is TGTGCCAGCAGCTGGGCCGGGACTAGCGGTTACGAGCAGTACTTC.

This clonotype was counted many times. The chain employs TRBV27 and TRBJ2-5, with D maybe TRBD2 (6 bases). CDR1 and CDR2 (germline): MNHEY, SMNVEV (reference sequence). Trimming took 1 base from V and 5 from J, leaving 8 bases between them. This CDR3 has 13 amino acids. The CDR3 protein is CASSLYRGETQYF. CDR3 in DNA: TGTGCCAGCAGTTTATACCGGGGGGAGACCCAGTACTTC.

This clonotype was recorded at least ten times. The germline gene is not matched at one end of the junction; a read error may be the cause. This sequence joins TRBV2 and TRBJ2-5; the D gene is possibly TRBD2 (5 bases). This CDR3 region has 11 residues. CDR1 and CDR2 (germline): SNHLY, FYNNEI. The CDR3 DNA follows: TGTGCCAGCAGTGAAACGGCAGCTGGGAGCTTC. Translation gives CASSETAAGSF. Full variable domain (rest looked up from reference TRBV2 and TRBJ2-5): EPEVTQTPSHQVTQMGQEVILRCVPISNHLYFYWYRQILGQKVEFLVSFYNNEISEKSEIFDDQFSVERPDGSNFTLKIRSTKLEDSAMYFCASSETAAGSFGPGTRLLVL.